The 8 T cell receptor beta chains below come from one sample, sequenced in a study of cytomegalovirus exposure and HLA in healthy donors. Vbeta (60) and Jbeta (13) primers were used in the PCR. Clones were sequenced by immunoSEQ multiplex PCR, and TCRdb holds only the in-frame ones, with some missing. The sample lists more than 85,000 clones; just over 75% were seen once. The sequencing sample was made of PBMCs. The source of these receptors is a man aged 30 to 45 in good health and CMV-seropositive.

This clone turned up a few times. The chain is built from TRBV30 and TRBJ1-3; D is uncertain. This CDR3 is built from 14 residues. V lost 3 bases and J lost 0, with 9 bases in between. The V gene's germline CDR1 is GTSNPN and CDR2 SVGIG (reference sequence). CDR3 in amino acids: CAWSEDNSGNTIYF. The CDR3 DNA follows: TGTGCCTGGAGCGAAGACAACTCTGGAAACACCATATATTTT.

In its sample, this clone was seen once. DNA for the CDR3: TGTGCCAGCAGTGAAGCGCAGCGGGCAGTCAATCAGCCCCAGCATTTT. Amino acid sequence: CASSEAQRAVNQPQHF. The V call is TRBV6-1, the J call TRBJ1-5, with D unresolved. The V and J ends lost 0 bases and 3 bases respectively, with 12 bases between them. From germline, CDR1 is MNHNS and CDR2 SASEGT. CDR3 length equals 16 residues.

The V call is TRBV27, the J call TRBJ1-5; 7 positions agree with TRBD1. The germline gives CDR1 MNHEY, CDR2 SMNVEV (reference sequence). CDR3 length: 15 amino acids. Trimming cost V 8 bases and J 4 bases; bases outside gene matches: 11. The CDR3 protein is CASRLGQNQNQPQHF. The CDR3 region has the DNA TGTGCCAGCCGTCTGGGACAGAACCAGAATCAGCCCCAGCATTTT.

This clone has just one count. This chain links TRBV6-5 with TRBJ2-2; possible D gene TRBD2, 7 bases. Germline V gene data show CDR1 as MNHEY and CDR2 as SVGAGI. The CDR3 is 15 residues long. Between the trimmed V and J ends, which lost 2 bases and 7 bases, there was a span of 14 bases. The CDR3 spells CASSYGGGGDGELFF. DNA for the CDR3: TGTGCCAGCAGTTACGGCGGGGGCGGAGACGGGGAGCTGTTTTTT.

The chain joins TRBV18 to TRBJ1-2; weak D call: TRBD1 (6 bases). CDR1 is KGHSH, CDR2 LQKENI, per germline. Trimming took off 3 bases at V and 8 bases at J, with 19 bases between the two ends. CDR3 length: 15 residues. CDR3 region: CASSPLAGDVEGYTF. The CDR3 DNA reads as TGTGCCAGCTCACCCCTCGCAGGGGACGTGGAGGGCTACACCTTC.

V is TRBV7-9 and J is TRBJ1-1; D is perhaps TRBD1 (5 bases). Trimming left V 3 bases short and J 1 base short, with 9 bases between. This CDR3 has 14 residues. Looked up from germline, CDR1 is SEHNR and CDR2 is FQNEAQ (reference sequence). The CDR3 reads CASSLAGKNTEAFF. The DNA of the CDR3 is TGTGCCAGCAGCTTGGCAGGGAAGAACACTGAAGCTTTCTTT.

The gene calls are TRBV18 and TRBJ1-4, with a tentative D call TRBD1 (6 bases). Germline V CDR1 and CDR2: KGHSH, LQKENI. The V and J ends lost 3 bases and 5 bases respectively, with 19 bases between them. CDR3 length equals 17 residues. The CDR3 spells CASSPPEWQGRNEKLFF. CDR3 DNA: TGTGCCAGCTCACCCCCGGAATGGCAGGGGAGAAATGAAAAACTGTTTTTT.

CDR3 loop: CASMTSGSYNEQFF. The DNA of the CDR3 is TGTGCCAGCATGACTAGCGGCTCCTACAATGAGCAGTTCTTC. The chain couples TRBV27 to TRBJ2-1, with 9 bases matching TRBD2. Germline lookup yields CDR1 MNHEY and CDR2 SMNVEV (reference sequence). J lost 0 bases, V lost 7 bases, and 1 base had no gene match. This CDR3 region has 14 residues.